This TCR beta chain was found in a study of a mutant IDH1 vaccine in newly diagnosed glioma. Across the study: Among treated patients, 62.5% were male and approximately 40% female, and mean age was approximately 40 years.

Noted time point: baseline, week 1 (first vaccination visit). Regarding treatment: pre-vaccination baseline after standard-of-care therapy. Trimming at V came to 6 bases and at J to 3 bases, leaving 9 bases not matched to a gene. Germline CDR1 reads MNHEY; CDR2 reads SVGAGI. This CDR3 is 15 amino acids long. Here immunoSEQ multiplex PCR was the method, and the copy in TCRdb shows in-frame clones only, minus some. The sample shows about 34,000 clones, over 60% of them seen only once. The chain couples TRBV6-5 to TRBJ2-7; 9 nucleotides match TRBD1. The sequences come from peripheral blood mononuclear cells (PBMCs), collected from a glioma patient treated with radiotherapy, temozolomide or both. This TCR derives from a man aged 50 to 60 with glioma. Some clones in this sample may be carry-over from other donors' samples. The CDR3, as DNA: TGTGCCAGCAGCCGCGATGGGACAGGGAGCTACGAGCAGTACTTC. Its translation: CASSRDGTGSYEQYF.